The 4 T cell receptor beta chains given below trace back to one sample, sequenced in a study of blood T cell repertoires in COVID-19. Produced via immunoSEQ multiplex PCR; TCRdb's table is partial and in-frame only. The repertoire includes about 280,000 clones, roughly 90% of them detected once, and about 8.5% sits in the top ten. The material sequenced was peripheral blood. The receptors stem from a man in his late teens or twenties with active or convalescent COVID-19.

This clone has only one observation. The chain has TRBV19 and TRBJ1-5; the D is unclear. This CDR3 has 12 amino acids. Germline V gene data show CDR1 as LNHDA and CDR2 as SQIVND (reference sequence). Trimming took off 4 bases at V and 5 bases at J, with 6 bases between the two ends. CDR3 loop: CASSTEDQPQHF. The DNA of the CDR3 is TGTGCCAGTAGTACGGAGGATCAGCCCCAGCATTTT. Full variable domain (outside the CDR3, taken from reference TRBV19 and TRBJ1-5): DGGITQSPKYLFRKEGQNVTLSCEQNLNHDAMYWYRQDPGQGLRLIYYSQIVNDFQKGDIAEGYSVSREKKESFPLTVTSAQKNPTAFYLCASSTEDQPQHFGDGTRLSIL.

Only a few counts were recorded for this clone. The chain recombines TRBV5-8 with TRBJ1-1; unclear D gene. The CDR3 has 13 amino acids. V was pared by 4 bases and J by 1 base, with 8 bases between. CDR1 SGHTS and CDR2 YDEGEE come from the germline V gene. The CDR3: CASSLGRNTEAFF. The CDR3, as DNA: TGTGCCAGCAGCCTGGGGAGGAACACTGAAGCTTTCTTT.

V gene TRBV5-4 combines with J gene TRBJ2-3, with 10 nucleotides matching TRBD2. In germline, CDR1 is SGHNT, CDR2 YYREEE (reference sequence). The CDR3 sequence is 16 residues long. The ends lost 4 bases at V and 5 bases at J; junction bases unmatched: 10. CDR3 nucleotides: TGTGCCAGCAGCGAGGAGCGGGGGGGATCACAAGATACGCAGTATTTT. Translated: CASSEERGGSQDTQYF.

The J gene is TRBJ1-4, the V gene TRBV10-3, with 9 nucleotides matching TRBD1. Per germline, CDR1 ENHRY and CDR2 SYGVKD. V shed 0 bases and J 3 bases; nucleotides not matched to a gene: 5. This CDR3 region has 17 residues. CDR3 protein: CAISESTGGMANEKLFF. CDR3 in DNA: TGTGCCATCAGTGAGTCGACAGGGGGAATGGCTAATGAAAAACTGTTTTTT.